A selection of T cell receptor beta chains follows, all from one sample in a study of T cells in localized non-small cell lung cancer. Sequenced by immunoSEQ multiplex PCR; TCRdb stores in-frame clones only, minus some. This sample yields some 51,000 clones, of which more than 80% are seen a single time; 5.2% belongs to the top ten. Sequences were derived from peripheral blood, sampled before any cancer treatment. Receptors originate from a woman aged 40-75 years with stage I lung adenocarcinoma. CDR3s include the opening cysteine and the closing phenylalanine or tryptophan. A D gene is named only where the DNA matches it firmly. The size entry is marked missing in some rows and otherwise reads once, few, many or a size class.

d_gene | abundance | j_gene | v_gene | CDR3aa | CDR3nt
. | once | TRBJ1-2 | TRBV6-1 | CASSEVGENYGYTF | TGTGCCAGCAGTGAAGTTGGAGAGAACTATGGCTACACCTTC
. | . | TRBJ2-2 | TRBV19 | CASTGSQGWGTGELFF | TGTGCCAGTACCGGATCGCAGGGATGGGGAACCGGGGAGCTGTTTTTT
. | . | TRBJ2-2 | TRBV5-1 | CASSLQQTNTGELFF | TGCGCCAGCAGCTTGCAACAGACGAACACCGGGGAGCTGTTTTTT
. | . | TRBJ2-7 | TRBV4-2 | CASSQELASYEQYF | TGTGCCAGCAGCCAGGAACTAGCCTCCTACGAGCAGTACTTC
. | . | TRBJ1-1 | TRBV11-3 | CASSSMGANTEAFF | TGTGCCAGCAGCTCGATGGGGGCGAACACTGAAGCTTTCTTT
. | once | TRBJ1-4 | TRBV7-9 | CASSFRQRVEVNEKLFF | TGTGCCAGCAGCTTTAGGCAGAGGGTCGAAGTGAATGAAAAACTGTTTTTT
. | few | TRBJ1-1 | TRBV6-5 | CASRADTEAFF | TGTGCCAGCAGGGCGGACACTGAAGCTTTCTTT
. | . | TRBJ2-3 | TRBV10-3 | CAIKANPTDTQYF | TGTGCCATCAAGGCGAACCCTACAGATACGCAGTATTTT
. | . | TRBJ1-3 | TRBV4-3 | CASSQEVPAPTVLSGNTIYF | TGCGCCAGCAGCCAAGAAGTCCCGGCCCCGACAGTATTATCTGGAAACACCATATATTTT
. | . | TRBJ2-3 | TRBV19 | CASSARSRGGAQYF | TGTGCCAGTAGTGCCCGATCTAGGGGGGGGGCGCAGTATTTT
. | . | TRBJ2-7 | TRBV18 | CASSPAEAEQYF | TGTGCCAGCTCACCAGCAGAGGCCGAGCAGTACTTC
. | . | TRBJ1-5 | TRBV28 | CASHSGESNQPQHF | TGTGCCAGCCATTCGGGTGAAAGCAATCAGCCCCAGCATTTT
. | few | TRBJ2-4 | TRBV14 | CASSSRIDIQYF | TGTGCCAGCAGCTCCCGGATAGACATTCAGTACTTC
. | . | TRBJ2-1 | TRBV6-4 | CASSVVHYPYNEQFF | TGTGCCAGCAGTGTCGTCCACTACCCCTACAATGAGCAGTTCTTC
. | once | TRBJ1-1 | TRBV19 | CASSILENTEAFF | TGTGCCAGTAGTATTTTGGAGAACACTGAAGCTTTCTTT
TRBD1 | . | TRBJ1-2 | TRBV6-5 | CASSSAGGGWSYGYTF | TGTGCCAGCAGTTCGGCAGGGGGCGGGTGGAGCTATGGCTACACCTTC
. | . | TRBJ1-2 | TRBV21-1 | CASTSSGQGCIYGYTF | TGTGCCAGCACTTCTTCGGGACAGGGTTGCATCTATGGCTACACCTTC
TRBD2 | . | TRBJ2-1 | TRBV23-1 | CASSHPGLAGDYNEQFF | TGCGCCAGCAGTCACCCGGGACTAGCGGGGGACTACAATGAGCAGTTCTTC
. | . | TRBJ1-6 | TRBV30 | CAWGGGPLHF | TGTGCCTGGGGAGGGGGACCCCTCCACTTT
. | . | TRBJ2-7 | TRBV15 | CATSRERRGRYEQYF | TGTGCCACCAGCAGAGAGCGGCGGGGCAGGTACGAGCAGTACTTC
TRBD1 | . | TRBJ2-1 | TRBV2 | CASRHLRDRAGNEQFF | TGTGCCAGCAGGCACCTCCGGGACAGGGCGGGCAATGAGCAGTTCTTC
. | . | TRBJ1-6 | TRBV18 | CASSPIFGSMTFDSPLHF | TGTGCCAGCTCACCAATTTTCGGATCAATGACTTTCGACTCACCCCTCCACTTT
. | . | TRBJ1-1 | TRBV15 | CATLGAVEAFF | TGTGCCACCCTGGGCGCGGTTGAAGCTTTCTTT
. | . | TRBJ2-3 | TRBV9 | CASSVDPQGTQYF | TGTGCCAGCAGCGTAGACCCACAAGGTACGCAGTATTTT
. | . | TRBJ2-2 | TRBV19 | CASLAGALGTGELFF | TGTGCCAGCCTCGCGGGGGCCCTGGGGACCGGGGAGCTGTTTTTT
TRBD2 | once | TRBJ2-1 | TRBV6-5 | CASSPERGRANEQFF | TGTGCCAGCAGTCCCGAGCGGGGGAGGGCCAATGAGCAGTTCTTC
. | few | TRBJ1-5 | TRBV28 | CASSGQSTNQPQHF | TGTGCCAGCAGTGGACAGTCGACAAATCAGCCCCAGCATTTT
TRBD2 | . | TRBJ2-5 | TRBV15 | CATSRDGRGKETQYF | TGTGCCACCAGCAGAGATGGGCGGGGGAAAGAGACCCAGTACTTC
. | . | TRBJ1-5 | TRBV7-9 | CASSSDSSYSNQPQHF | TGTGCCAGCAGCTCGGACAGCTCGTATAGCAATCAGCCCCAGCATTTT
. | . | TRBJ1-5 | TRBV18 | CASSQGLDQPQHF | TGTGCCAGCTCGCAGGGGTTGGATCAGCCCCAGCATTTT
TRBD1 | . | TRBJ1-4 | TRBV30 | CAWGRGQGYEKLFF | TGTGCCTGGGGCCGGGGACAGGGTTATGAAAAACTGTTTTTT
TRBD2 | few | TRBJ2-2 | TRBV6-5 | CASSYRTSGVGGELFF | TGTGCCAGCAGTTACCGGACTAGCGGGGTGGGCGGGGAGCTGTTTTTT
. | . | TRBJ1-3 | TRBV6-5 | CASSYSGTLTGNTIYF | TGTGCCAGCAGTTACTCCGGGACACTGACTGGAAACACCATATATTTT
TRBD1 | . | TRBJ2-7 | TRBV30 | CAWSAGTAGYEQYF | TGTGCCTGGAGTGCCGGGACAGCCGGTTACGAGCAGTACTTC
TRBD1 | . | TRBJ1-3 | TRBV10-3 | CAISGDRGDGNTIYF | TGTGCCATCAGTGGGGACAGGGGAGACGGAAACACCATATATTTT
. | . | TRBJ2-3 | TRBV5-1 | CASSAPGPGDTQYF | TGCGCCAGCAGCGCCCCGGGCCCCGGAGATACGCAGTATTTT
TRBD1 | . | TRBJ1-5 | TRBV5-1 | CAGKGQGEYGNQPQHF | TGCGCCGGAAAGGGACAGGGGGAGTATGGCAATCAGCCCCAGCATTTT
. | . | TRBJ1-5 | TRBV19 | CASSISNQPQHF | TGTGCCAGTAGTATTAGCAATCAGCCCCAGCATTTT
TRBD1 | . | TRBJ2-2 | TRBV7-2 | CASIPGQGNTGELFF | TGTGCCAGCATCCCCGGACAGGGTAACACCGGGGAGCTGTTTTTT
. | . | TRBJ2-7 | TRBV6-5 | CASSYSSGRYEQYF | TGTGCCAGCAGTTACTCTTCAGGGAGGTACGAGCAGTACTTC
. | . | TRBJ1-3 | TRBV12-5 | CASGLRRTTGNTIYF | TGTGCTAGTGGTCTTAGAAGGACAACTGGAAACACCATATATTTT
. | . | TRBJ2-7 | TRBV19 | CASSSPIYEQYF | TGTGCCAGTAGCTCCCCAATCTACGAGCAGTACTTC
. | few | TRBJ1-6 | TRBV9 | CASSVGSSYNSPLHF | TGTGCCAGCAGCGTAGGGAGCTCCTATAATTCACCCCTCCACTTT
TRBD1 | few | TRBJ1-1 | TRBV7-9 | CASSLVQGDTEAFF | TGTGCCAGCAGCTTGGTCCAGGGGGACACTGAAGCTTTCTTT
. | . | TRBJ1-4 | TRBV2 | CASMFGGYEKLFF | TGTGCCAGCATGTTCGGGGGATATGAAAAACTGTTTTTT
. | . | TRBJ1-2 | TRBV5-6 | CASSLERARDYGYTF | TGTGCCAGCAGCTTGGAAAGGGCGAGGGACTATGGCTACACCTTC
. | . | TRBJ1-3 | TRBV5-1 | CASRDLRSSGNTIYF | TGCGCCAGCAGGGACCTCCGGAGCTCTGGAAACACCATATATTTT
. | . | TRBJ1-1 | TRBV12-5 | CASGLQGYTEAFF | TGTGCTAGTGGTCTCCAAGGATACACTGAAGCTTTCTTT
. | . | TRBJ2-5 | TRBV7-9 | CASSLTPKETQYF | TGTGCCAGCAGCTTGACTCCTAAAGAGACCCAGTACTTC
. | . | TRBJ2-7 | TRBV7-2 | CASSFDRVEQYF | TGTGCCAGCAGCTTTGATCGGGTCGAGCAGTACTTC
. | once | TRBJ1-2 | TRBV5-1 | CASSMDSPERANYGYTF | TGCGCCAGCAGCATGGACAGTCCAGAACGAGCTAACTATGGCTACACCTTC
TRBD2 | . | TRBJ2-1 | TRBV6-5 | CASSLSGGAYEQFF | TGTGCCAGCAGCCTTAGCGGGGGGGCGTATGAGCAGTTCTTC
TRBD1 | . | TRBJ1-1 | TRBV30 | CAWRTQGRTEAFF | TGTGCCTGGAGAACACAGGGGCGGACTGAAGCTTTCTTT
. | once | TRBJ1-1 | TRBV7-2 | CASSLSMGNTEAFF | TGTGCCAGCAGCTTGTCCATGGGGAACACTGAAGCTTTCTTT